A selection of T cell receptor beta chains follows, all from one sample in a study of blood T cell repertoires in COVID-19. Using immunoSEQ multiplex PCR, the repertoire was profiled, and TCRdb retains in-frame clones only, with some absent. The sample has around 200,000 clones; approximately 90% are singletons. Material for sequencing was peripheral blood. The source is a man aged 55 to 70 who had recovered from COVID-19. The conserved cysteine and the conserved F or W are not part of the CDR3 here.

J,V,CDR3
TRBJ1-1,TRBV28,ASSLPTGNTEAF
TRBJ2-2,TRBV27,ASSLRRTGNTGELF
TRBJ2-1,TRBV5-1,ASSLGLESRNEQF
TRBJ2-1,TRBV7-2,ASSFPSGGQYWDNEQF
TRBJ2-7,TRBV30,AWSVYAGAREQY
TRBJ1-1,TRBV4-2,ASSQDGQGNTEAF
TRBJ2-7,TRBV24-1,ATSDFRQPSGY
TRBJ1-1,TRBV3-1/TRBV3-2,ASSQRGFGSEAF
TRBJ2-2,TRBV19,ASSYGTGSTGELF
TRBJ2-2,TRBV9,ASSVGGTSGRAGELF
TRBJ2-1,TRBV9,ASSVDGNEQF
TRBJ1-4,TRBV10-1,ASSPTGISEKLF
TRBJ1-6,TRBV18,ASSPYSSSYNSPLH
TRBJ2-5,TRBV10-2,ASSEWGGRGETQY
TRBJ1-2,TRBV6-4,ASSDSSRGDYGYT
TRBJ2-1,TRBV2,ASSSQGVYNEQF
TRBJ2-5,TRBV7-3,ASSSGQHARQETQY
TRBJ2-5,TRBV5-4,ASSRQGAAETQY
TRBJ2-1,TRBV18,ASSPLIAGANEQF
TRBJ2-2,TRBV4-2,ASSHPSGQGTGELF
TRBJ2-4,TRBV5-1,ASSLEPGGIQY
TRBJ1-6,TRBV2,ASRDWTGNSPLH
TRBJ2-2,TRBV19,ASSIGLLRSTGELF
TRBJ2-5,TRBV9,ASSVVPGGTGETQY
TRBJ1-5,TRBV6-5,AVNGGSYQPQH
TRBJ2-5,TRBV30,AWSRIAGWGQY
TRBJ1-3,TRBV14,ASSLGNTIY
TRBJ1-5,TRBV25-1,ASSEGGSNQPQH
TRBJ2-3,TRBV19,ASRGLNTDTQY
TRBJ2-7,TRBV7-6,ASSLLSGRAPYEQY
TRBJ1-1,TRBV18,ASSQDMDTEAF
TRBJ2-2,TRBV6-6,ASSPTAETGELF
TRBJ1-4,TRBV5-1,ASSLGSWVATGANEKLF
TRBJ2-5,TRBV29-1,SVGGETQY
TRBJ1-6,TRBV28,ASSQTHGAPLH
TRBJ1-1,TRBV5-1,ASSPGQNTEAF
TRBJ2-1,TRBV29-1,SVEDGRNNEQF
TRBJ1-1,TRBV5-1,ASSSYQGSPNTEAF
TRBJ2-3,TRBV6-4,ASSVAGATDTQY
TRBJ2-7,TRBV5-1,ASSLVAGGNEQY
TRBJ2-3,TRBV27,ASSSRIGSGTSKRRGTDTQY
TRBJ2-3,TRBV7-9,ASSLSSTTDTQY
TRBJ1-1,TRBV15,ATSIQVNTEAF
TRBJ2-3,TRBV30,AWADRSTDTQY
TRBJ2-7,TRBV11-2,ASSPQAGFGDEQY
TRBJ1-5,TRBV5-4,ASSLAGGKQPQH
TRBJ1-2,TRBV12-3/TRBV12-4,ASSFPRYGYT
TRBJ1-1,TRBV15,ATSRDIGGTEAF
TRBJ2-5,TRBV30,AWTQWGGQETQY
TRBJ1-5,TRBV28,ASSLQGNQPQH
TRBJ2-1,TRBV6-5,ASSYGQGGYNEQF
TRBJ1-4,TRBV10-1,ASSESDRGDEKLF